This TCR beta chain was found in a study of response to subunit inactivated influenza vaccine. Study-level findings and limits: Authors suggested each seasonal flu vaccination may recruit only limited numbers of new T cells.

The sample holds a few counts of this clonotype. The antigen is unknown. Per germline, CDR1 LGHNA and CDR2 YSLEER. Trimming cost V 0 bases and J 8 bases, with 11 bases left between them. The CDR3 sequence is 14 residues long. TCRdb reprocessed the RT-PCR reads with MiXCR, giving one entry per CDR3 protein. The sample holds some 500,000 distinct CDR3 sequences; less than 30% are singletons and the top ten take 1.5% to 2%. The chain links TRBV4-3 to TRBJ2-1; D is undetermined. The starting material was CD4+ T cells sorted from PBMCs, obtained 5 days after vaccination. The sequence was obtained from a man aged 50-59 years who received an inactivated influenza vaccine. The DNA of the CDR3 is TGCGCCAGCAGCCAAGATTCTAGGAACTATGAGCAGTTCTTC. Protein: CASSQDSRNYEQFF.